Shown below are 13 T cell receptor beta chains from a single sample sequenced in a study of blood T cell repertoires in COVID-19. Clones were sequenced by immunoSEQ multiplex PCR, and TCRdb holds only the in-frame ones, with some missing. The profile shows fewer than 150,000 clones, 80% to 85% of them singletons. Source material: peripheral blood. The receptors were sampled from an elderly woman with acute or convalescent COVID-19.

The rearrangement uses TRBV4-2 and TRBJ2-2, with D maybe TRBD1 (5 bases). The germline V gene encodes CDR1 LGHNA and CDR2 YNFKEQ. The V gene lost 1 base and the J gene lost 6 bases, with 12 bases spanning the gap. The CDR3 consists of 15 residues. As DNA, the CDR3 is TGTGCCAGCAGCCAAGGAGGTTTGGGGCCCGGGGAGCTGTTTTTT. Translation gives CASSQGGLGPGELFF.

The J gene is TRBJ2-5, the V gene TRBV7-2, with D possibly TRBD2 on 5 matching bases. The germline CDR1 and CDR2 sequences are SGHTA and FQGNSA. V lost 3 bases and J lost 5, with 19 bases in between. This CDR3 contains 16 residues. CDR3 coding DNA: TGTGCCAGCAGCTTTGGTGGACTCCCTCTCCAGGAGACCCAGTACTTC. Its translation is CASSFGGLPLQETQYF.

The chain joins TRBV2 to TRBJ2-1; tentatively, D is TRBD1 (6 bases). The CDR3 is made up of 15 amino acids. Germline assignment: CDR1 SNHLY and CDR2 FYNNEI. The germline V and J ends were trimmed by 6 bases and 2 bases, with 14 bases remaining between them. The CDR3 region is CASRTRQDPYNEQFF. For the CDR3, the DNA is TGTGCCAGCAGGACCAGACAGGACCCCTACAATGAGCAGTTCTTC.

The J gene is TRBJ2-7, the V gene TRBV7-2; D not certain. The CDR3 is 14 residues long. CDR1 SGHTA and CDR2 FQGNSA come from the germline V gene. V lost 4 bases, J lost 6 bases, and 16 bases lay in between. The DNA for the CDR3 is TGTGCCAGCAGCTCCCAACCCGCTCTAGGCGAGCAGTACTTC. Translation gives CASSSQPALGEQYF.

The gene calls are TRBV5-4 and TRBJ1-3, with D perhaps matching TRBD1 (5 bases). Trimming took off 9 bases at V and 7 bases at J, with 29 bases between the two ends. Germline V gene data show CDR1 as SGHNT and CDR2 as YYREEE (reference sequence). The CDR3 is made up of 17 amino acids. CDR3 in amino acids: CATARSGGGTLPNTIYF. CDR3 bases: TGTGCCACCGCCCGGTCGGGGGGGGGAACACTTCCGAACACCATATATTTT. The full variable domain, rest sourced from reference TRBV5-4 and TRBJ1-3, is ETGVTQSPTHLIKTRGQQVTLRCSSQSGHNTVSWYQQALGQGPQFIFQYYREEENGRGNFPPRFSGLQFPNYSSELNVNALELDDSALYLCATARSGGGTLPNTIYFGEGSWLTVV.

This chain links TRBV5-1 with TRBJ2-3; D may be TRBD2 (7 bases). Germline V CDR1 and CDR2: SGHRS, YFSETQ. The ends were cut back, 4 bases at V and 2 bases at J, with 14 bases in the middle. CDR3 length: 15 amino acids. CDR3 in DNA: TGCGCCAGCAGCCAGGCGGGGGACAACACAGATACGCAGTATTTT. Translation: CASSQAGDNTDTQYF.

Written as DNA, the CDR3 is TGTGCCAGCAGTTACACCTCAGGGTTAGACGAGCAGTACTTC. It encodes CASSYTSGLDEQYF. This rearrangement joins TRBV6-5 to TRBJ2-7, with D possibly matching TRBD1 (5 bases). V dropped 2 bases and J dropped 5 bases, with 13 bases sitting between them. CDR1 and CDR2 from the germline V gene are MNHEY and SVGAGI. The CDR3 length is 14 residues.

The chain links TRBV5-1 to TRBJ1-1, with TRBD1 as a possible D gene (5 bases). CDR1 is SGHRS and CDR2 is YFSETQ in the germline V gene. This CDR3 region has 15 residues. Trimming took 1 base from V and 0 from J, leaving 10 bases between them. DNA of the CDR3: TGCGCCAGCAGCTTGAGTCAGGGTATGAACACTGAAGCTTTCTTT. Amino acid sequence: CASSLSQGMNTEAFF.

The CDR3 nucleotides are TGCGCCAGCAGCTTGTGGGGCTCGGGCGGAAACACCATATATTTT. Translation gives CASSLWGSGGNTIYF. This chain uses TRBV5-1 with TRBJ1-3; TRBD1 might be the D (5 bases). The CDR3 length is 15 residues. Trimming stripped 1 base from V and 4 bases from J, with 12 bases between. Germline V gives CDR1 SGHRS, CDR2 YFSETQ.

The V and J genes are TRBV7-7 and TRBJ1-3, with TRBD1 identical over 7 bases. The CDR3 loop spans 15 amino acids. After removal of 5 bases from V and 4 bases from J, the junction contained 8 bases not matched to a gene. CDR1 and CDR2 from the germline V gene are SSHAT and FNYEAQ (reference sequence). The CDR3 coding sequence is TGTGCCAGCAGCCGCGACAGGGCGGAAGGAAACACCATATATTTT. Amino acid sequence: CASSRDRAEGNTIYF.

V and J are TRBV6-1 and TRBJ1-5, with D hard to call. V lost 2 bases, J lost 3 bases, and 11 bases lay in between. The CDR3 consists of 15 residues. The germline V gene has CDR1 MNHNS and CDR2 SASEGT. The CDR3 loop reads CASSETNRNNQPQHF. In DNA, the CDR3 is TGTGCCAGCAGTGAAACAAACAGAAACAATCAGCCCCAGCATTTT.

This chain uses TRBV30 with TRBJ2-5, with TRBD2 identical over 11 bases. Germline CDR1 is GTSNPN and CDR2 is SVGIG (reference sequence). V lost 1 base, J lost 9 bases, and 16 bases stayed unmatched. The CDR3 runs to 17 residues. Here the CDR3 DNA reads TGTGCCTGGAGTGAGCCCCTAATAGCGGGAGGGGACTTGGCCCAGTACTTC. This codes for CAWSEPLIAGGDLAQYF.

The V gene is TRBV19, the J gene TRBJ1-6, with a tentative D call TRBD1 (5 bases). This CDR3 region has 16 residues. V dropped 3 bases and J dropped 7 bases, with 16 bases sitting between them. Germline V gene sequence: CDR1 LNHDA, CDR2 SQIVND (reference sequence). CDR3 residues: CASSILGGRQNSPLHF. The CDR3 nucleotides read TGTGCCAGTAGTATTCTCGGGGGTCGCCAGAATTCACCCCTCCACTTT.